This TCR beta chain was profiled in a study of CD8+ T cells in alopecia areata. Treatment: oral pan-JAK inhibitor, 5-10 mg twice daily. The germline V gene encodes CDR1 SGHRS and CDR2 YFSETQ. V lost 1 base, J lost 5 bases, and 2 bases stayed unmatched. The length of the CDR3 is 15 residues. RNA extraction and reverse transcription yielded cDNA as sequencing template. Some clones are missing from TCRdb's copy, which holds only in-frame ones; the method was immunoSEQ multiplex PCR. Of over 70,000 clones listed, around 60% were seen once; the top ten hold around 24%. V usage is TRBV5-1 and J usage is TRBJ2-1; TRBD2 agrees at 11 bases. The sequence was collected from a human donor with alopecia areata. The material was CD8+ T cells sorted from blood, obtained at week 24, from a patient treated with tofacitinib. CDR3 loop: CASSLTSGRNNEQFF. The CDR3 region has the DNA TGCGCCAGCAGCTTGACTAGCGGGAGAAACAATGAGCAGTTCTTC.